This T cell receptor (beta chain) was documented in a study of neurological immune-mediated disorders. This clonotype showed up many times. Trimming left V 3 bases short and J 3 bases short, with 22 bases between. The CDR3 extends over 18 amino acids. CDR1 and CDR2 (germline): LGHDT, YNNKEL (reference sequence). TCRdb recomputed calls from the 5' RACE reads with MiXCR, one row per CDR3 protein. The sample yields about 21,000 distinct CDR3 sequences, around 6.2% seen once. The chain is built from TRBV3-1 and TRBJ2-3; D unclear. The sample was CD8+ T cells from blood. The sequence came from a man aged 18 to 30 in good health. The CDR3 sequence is CASSHSAPGPYWTDTQYF. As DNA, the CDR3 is TGTGCCAGCAGCCACAGCGCGCCAGGACCATATTGGACAGATACGCAGTATTTT.